Listed here is a single TCR beta chain. This sample is drawn from a study of CD8 T cells in Susac syndrome. Random-hexamer reverse transcription was applied to roughly 0.45 to 1 ug RNA. Using its own MiXCR run on the immunoSEQ multiplex PCR reads, TCRdb lists one record per CDR3 protein. The sample has about 240,000 distinct CDR3 sequences, approximately 95% seen once. The junction had 2 bases not matched to a gene; V was cut back by 5 bases and J by 9 bases. The CDR3 spans 12 residues. Germline assignment: CDR1 MNHEY and CDR2 SVGAGI. The chain is built from TRBV6-5 and TRBJ2-1; 9 bases match TRBD1. The sequence came from a human donor with Susac syndrome. The sequenced sample was CD4+ T cells from PBMCs. The chain's CDR3 is CASSRDRVEQFF. The CDR3 DNA reads TGTGCCAGCAGTAGGGACAGGGTTGAGCAGTTCTTC.